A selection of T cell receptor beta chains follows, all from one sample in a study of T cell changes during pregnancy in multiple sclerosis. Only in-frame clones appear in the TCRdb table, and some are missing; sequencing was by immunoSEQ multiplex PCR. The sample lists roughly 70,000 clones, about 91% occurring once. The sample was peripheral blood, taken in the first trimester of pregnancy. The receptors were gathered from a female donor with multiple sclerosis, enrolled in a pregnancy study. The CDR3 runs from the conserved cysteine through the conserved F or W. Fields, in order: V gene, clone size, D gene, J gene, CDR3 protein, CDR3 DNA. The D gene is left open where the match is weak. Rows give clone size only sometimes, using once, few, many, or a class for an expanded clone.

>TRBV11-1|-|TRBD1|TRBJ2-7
CASSAIRDRTSYEQYF
TGTGCCAGCAGCGCTATCAGGGACAGAACATCCTACGAGCAGTACTTC
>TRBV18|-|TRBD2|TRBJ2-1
CASSPIRAGEKDEQFF
TGTGCCAGCTCACCCATCCGAGCGGGAGAGAAGGATGAGCAGTTCTTC
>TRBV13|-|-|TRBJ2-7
CASSLGQGAYEQYF
TGTGCCAGCAGCTTAGGGCAGGGCGCCTACGAGCAGTACTTC
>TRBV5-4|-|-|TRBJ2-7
CASSLDRASYEQYF
TGTGCCAGCAGCTTGGACAGGGCCTCCTACGAGCAGTACTTC
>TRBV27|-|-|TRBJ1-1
CASSLFGLGADGTEAFF
TGTGCCAGCAGTTTATTCGGTTTGGGAGCTGACGGCACTGAAGCTTTCTTT
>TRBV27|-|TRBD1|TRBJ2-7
CASRSIPGTGLKEQYF
TGTGCCAGCAGATCCATTCCCGGGACAGGTCTAAAGGAGCAGTACTTC
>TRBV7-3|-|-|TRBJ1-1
CASSPSAGTLIAGTEAFF
TGTGCCAGCAGCCCCTCGGCCGGGACATTAATAGCTGGCACTGAAGCTTTCTTT
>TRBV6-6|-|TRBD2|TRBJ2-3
CASSYAASGVTDTQYF
TGTGCCAGCAGTTACGCGGCTAGCGGAGTCACAGATACGCAGTATTTT
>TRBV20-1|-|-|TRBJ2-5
CSARVVETQYF
TGCAGTGCTAGAGTCGTGGAGACCCAGTACTTC
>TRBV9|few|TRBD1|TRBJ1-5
CASSAKDRDQPQHF
TGTGCCAGCAGCGCCAAGGACAGGGATCAGCCCCAGCATTTT
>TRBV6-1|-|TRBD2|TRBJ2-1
CASSARTSGRDGAYNEQFF
TGTGCCAGCAGTGCCCGGACTAGCGGGAGGGATGGCGCCTACAATGAGCAGTTCTTC
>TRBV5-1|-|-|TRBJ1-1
CASSLDRLNTEAFF
TGCGCCAGCAGCTTGGACAGATTGAACACTGAAGCTTTCTTT
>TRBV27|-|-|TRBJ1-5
CASSQVSGLGSNQPQHF
TGTGCCAGCAGTCAAGTTTCAGGGTTAGGTAGCAATCAGCCCCAGCATTTT
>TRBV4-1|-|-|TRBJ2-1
CASSQGLLRHHNEQFF
TGCGCCAGCAGCCAAGGACTTCTAAGGCACCACAATGAGCAGTTCTTC
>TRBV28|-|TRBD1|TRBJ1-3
CASRRDRAFSGNTIYF
TGTGCCAGCAGAAGGGACAGGGCTTTCTCTGGAAACACCATATATTTT
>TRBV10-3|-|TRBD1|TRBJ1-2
CAIRDRADYGYTF
TGTGCCATCAGGGACAGGGCGGACTATGGCTACACCTTC
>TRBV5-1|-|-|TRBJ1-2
CASTSQGYGYTF
TGCGCCAGCACCTCTCAGGGCTATGGCTACACCTTC
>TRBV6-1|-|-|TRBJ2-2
CASSGVHTGELFF
TGTGCCAGCAGTGGAGTGCACACCGGGGAGCTGTTTTTT
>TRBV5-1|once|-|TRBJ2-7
CASSLGGQGEQYF
TGCGCCAGCAGCTTGGGGGGCCAGGGGGAGCAGTACTTC
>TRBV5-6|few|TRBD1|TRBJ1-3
CASSFRRGTGWNTIYF
TGTGCCAGCAGCTTCCGAAGGGGGACAGGGTGGAACACCATATATTTT
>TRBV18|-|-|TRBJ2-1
CASSPLGAGTEQFF
TGTGCCAGCTCACCACTGGGTGCGGGGACCGAGCAGTTCTTC
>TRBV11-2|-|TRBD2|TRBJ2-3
CASSLEIGGSTDTQYF
TGTGCCAGCAGCTTAGAGATCGGGGGGAGCACAGATACGCAGTATTTT
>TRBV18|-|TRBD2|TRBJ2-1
CASSPRGSSYNEQFF
TGTGCCAGCTCACCGCGCGGGAGCTCCTACAATGAGCAGTTCTTC
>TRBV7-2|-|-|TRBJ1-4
CASSLDAAATNEKLFF
TGTGCCAGCAGCTTAGACGCGGCAGCAACTAATGAAAAACTGTTTTTT
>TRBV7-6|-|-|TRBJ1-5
CASSLALDTPYSNQPQHF
TGTGCCAGCAGCTTAGCGCTGGACACCCCGTATAGCAATCAGCCCCAGCATTTT
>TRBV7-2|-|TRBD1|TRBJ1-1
CASSFGQGKEAFF
TGTGCCAGCAGCTTTGGACAGGGGAAGGAAGCTTTCTTT
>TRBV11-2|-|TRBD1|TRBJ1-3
CASRPYFSGTDSGNTIYF
TGTGCCAGCAGACCTTATTTTTCCGGGACAGATTCTGGAAACACCATATATTTT
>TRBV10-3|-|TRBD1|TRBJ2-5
CAIGAGGQETQYF
TGTGCCATAGGAGCAGGGGGACAAGAGACCCAGTACTTC
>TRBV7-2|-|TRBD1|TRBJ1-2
CASRSRQGAVGYTF
TGTGCCAGCAGGTCACGACAGGGGGCGGTTGGCTACACCTTC
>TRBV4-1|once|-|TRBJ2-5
CASSPDRRSVETQYF
TGCGCCAGCAGCCCCGACCGGCGGAGCGTAGAGACCCAGTACTTC
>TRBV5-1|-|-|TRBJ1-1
CASSLKQVNTEAFF
TGCGCCAGCAGCTTGAAACAGGTGAACACTGAAGCTTTCTTT
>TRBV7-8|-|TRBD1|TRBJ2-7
CASSPTRTGLTYEQYF
TGTGCCAGCAGCCCCACCCGGACAGGGTTAACTTACGAGCAGTACTTC
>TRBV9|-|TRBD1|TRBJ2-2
CASSAGTGRSNTGELFF
TGTGCCAGCAGCGCCGGGACAGGGAGGTCGAACACCGGGGAGCTGTTTTTT
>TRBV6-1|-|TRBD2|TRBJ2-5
CASSEGTLAGSQETQYF
TGTGCCAGCAGTGAGGGGACGCTAGCGGGGAGCCAAGAGACCCAGTACTTC
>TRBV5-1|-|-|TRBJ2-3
CASSLGGSGTDTQYF
TGCGCCAGCAGCTTGGGGGGTAGCGGCACAGATACGCAGTATTTT